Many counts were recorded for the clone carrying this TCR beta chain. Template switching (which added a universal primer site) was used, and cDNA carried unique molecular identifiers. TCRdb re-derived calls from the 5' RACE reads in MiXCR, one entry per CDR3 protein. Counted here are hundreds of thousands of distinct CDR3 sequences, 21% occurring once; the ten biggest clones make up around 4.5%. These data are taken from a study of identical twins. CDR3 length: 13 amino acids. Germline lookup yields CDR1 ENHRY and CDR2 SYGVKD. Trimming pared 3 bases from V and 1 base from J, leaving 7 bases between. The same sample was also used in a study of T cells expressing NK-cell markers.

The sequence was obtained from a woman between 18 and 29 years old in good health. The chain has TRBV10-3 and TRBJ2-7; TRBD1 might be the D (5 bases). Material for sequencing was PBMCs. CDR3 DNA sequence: TGTGCCATCAGTGACAGGGCTTCCTACGAGCAGTACTTC. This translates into CAISDRASYEQYF.